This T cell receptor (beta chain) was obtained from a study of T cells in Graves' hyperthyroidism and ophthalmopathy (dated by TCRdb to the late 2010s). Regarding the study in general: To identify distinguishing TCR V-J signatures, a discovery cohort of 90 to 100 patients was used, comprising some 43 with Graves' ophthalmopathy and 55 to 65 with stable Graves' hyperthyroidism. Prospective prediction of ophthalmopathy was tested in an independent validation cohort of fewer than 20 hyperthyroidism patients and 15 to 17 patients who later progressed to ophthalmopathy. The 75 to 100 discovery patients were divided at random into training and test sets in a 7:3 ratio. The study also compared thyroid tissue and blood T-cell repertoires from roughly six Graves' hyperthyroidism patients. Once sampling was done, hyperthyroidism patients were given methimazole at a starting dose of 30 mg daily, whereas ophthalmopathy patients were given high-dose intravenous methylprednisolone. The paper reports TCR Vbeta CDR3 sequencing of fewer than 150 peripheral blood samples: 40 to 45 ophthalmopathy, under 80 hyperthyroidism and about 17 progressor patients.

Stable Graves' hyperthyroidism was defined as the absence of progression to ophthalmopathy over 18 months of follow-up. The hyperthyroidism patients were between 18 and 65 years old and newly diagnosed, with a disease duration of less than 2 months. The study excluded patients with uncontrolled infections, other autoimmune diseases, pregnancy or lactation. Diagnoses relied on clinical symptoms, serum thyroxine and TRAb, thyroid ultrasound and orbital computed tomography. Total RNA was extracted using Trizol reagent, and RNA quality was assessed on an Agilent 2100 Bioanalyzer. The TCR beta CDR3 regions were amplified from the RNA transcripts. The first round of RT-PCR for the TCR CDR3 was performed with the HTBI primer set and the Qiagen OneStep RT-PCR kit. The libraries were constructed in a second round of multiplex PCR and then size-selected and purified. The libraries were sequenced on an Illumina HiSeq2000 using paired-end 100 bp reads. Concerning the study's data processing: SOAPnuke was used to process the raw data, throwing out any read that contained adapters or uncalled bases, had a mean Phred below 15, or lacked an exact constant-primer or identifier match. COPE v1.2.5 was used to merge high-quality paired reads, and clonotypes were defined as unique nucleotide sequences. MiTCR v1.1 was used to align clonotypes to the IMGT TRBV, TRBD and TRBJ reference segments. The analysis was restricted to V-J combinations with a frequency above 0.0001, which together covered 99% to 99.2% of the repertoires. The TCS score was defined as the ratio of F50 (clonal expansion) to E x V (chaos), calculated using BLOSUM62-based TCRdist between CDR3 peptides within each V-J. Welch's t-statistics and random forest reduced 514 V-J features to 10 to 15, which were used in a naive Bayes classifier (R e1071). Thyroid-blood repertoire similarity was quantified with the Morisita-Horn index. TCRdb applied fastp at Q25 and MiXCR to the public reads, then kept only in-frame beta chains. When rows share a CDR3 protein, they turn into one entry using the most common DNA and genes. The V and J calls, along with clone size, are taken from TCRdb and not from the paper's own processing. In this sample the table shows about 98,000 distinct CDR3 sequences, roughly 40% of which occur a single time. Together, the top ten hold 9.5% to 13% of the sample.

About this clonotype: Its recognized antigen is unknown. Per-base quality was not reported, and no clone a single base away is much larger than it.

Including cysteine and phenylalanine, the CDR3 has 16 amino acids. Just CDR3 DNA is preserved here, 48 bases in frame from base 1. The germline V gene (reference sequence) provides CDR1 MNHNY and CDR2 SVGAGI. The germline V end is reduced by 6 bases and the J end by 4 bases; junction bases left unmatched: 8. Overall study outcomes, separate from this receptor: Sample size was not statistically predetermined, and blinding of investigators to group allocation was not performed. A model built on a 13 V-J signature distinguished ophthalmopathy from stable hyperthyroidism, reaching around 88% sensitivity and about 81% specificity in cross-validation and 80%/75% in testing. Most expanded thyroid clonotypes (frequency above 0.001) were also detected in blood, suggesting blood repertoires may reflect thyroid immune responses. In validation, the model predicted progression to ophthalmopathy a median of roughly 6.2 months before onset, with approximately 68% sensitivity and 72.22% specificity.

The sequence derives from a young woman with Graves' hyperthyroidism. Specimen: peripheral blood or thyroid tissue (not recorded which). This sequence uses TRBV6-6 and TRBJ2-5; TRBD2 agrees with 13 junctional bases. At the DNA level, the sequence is TGTGCCAGCAGCCACCGACTAGCGGGAGGAATAGAGACCCAGTACTTC. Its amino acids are CASSHRLAGGIETQYF.